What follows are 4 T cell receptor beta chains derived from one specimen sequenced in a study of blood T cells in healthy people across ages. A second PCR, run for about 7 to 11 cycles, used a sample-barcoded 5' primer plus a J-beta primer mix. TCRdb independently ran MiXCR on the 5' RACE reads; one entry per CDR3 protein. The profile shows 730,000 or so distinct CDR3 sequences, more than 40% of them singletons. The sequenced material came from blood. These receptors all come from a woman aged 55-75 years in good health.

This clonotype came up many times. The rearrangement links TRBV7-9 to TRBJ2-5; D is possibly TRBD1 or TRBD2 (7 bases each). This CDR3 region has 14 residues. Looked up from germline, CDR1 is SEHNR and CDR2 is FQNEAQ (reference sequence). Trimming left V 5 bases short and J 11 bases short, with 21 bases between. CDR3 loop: CASSAKTGLREQYF. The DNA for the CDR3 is TGTGCCAGCAGCGCGAAGACAGGGTTGCGGGAGCAGTACTTC.

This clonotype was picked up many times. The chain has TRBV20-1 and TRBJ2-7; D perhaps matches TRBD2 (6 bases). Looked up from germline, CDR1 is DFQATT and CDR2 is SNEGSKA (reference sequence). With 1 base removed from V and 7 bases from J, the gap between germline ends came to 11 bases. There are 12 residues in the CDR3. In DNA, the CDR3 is TGCAGTGCTAGAGCGACTAGTTGGGAGCAGTACTTC. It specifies CSARATSWEQYF.

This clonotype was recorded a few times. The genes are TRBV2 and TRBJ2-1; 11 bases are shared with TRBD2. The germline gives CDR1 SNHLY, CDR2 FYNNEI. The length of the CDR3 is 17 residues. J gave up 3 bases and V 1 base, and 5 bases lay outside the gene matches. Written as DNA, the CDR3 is TGTGCCAGCAGTGAAGAACTAGCGGGAGCCGTCTACAATGAGCAGTTCTTC. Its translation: CASSEELAGAVYNEQFF.

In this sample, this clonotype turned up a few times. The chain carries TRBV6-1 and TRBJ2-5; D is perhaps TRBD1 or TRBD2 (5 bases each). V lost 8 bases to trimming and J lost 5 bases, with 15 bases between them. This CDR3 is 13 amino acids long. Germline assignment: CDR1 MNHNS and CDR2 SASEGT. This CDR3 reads CASGGTRVETQYF. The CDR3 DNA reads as TGTGCCAGCGGGGGAACCAGGGTTGAGACCCAGTACTTC.